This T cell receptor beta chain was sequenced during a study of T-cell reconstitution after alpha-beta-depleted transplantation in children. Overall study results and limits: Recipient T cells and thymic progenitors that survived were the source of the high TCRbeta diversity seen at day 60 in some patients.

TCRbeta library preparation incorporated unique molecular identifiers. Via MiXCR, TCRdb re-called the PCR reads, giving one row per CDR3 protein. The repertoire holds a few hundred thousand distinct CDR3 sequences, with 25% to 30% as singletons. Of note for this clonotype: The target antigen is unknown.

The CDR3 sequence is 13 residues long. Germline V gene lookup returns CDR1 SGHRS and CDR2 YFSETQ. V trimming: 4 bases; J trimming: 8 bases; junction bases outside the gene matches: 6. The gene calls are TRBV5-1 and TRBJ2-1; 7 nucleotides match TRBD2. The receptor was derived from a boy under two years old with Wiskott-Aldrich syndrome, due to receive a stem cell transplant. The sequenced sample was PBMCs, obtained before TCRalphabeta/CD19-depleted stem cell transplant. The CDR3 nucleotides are TGCGCCAGCAGCCACGGGACTAAATATGAGCAGTTCTTC. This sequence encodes CASSHGTKYEQFF.